Following are 27 T cell receptor beta chains from one sample sequenced in a study of T cell clonotyping in hematopoietic cell transplantation. The method was immunoSEQ multiplex PCR; TCRdb's version includes in-frame clones alone and lacks a portion of them. Of over 10,000 clones listed, about four fifths are singletons. The sample in question was PBMCs, obtained 100 days after allogeneic stem cell transplant. Receptors originate from a female patient aged 40 to 55 who had an allogeneic stem cell transplant from a related donor, so T cells may come from the graft donor. Some clones in this sample may be carry-over from other donors' samples.

The rearrangement uses TRBV25-1 and TRBJ1-3; 7 bases agree with TRBD1. The CDR3 has 14 amino acids. CDR1 and CDR2 from the germline V gene are MGHDK and SYGVNS. V gave up 6 bases and J gave up 2 bases; unmatched junction bases: 4. The CDR3 sequence: CASRRTGAGNTIYF. The DNA for the CDR3 is TGTGCCAGCAGGAGGACAGGAGCTGGAAACACCATATATTTT.

The chain combines TRBV28 with TRBJ1-4; a possible D gene is TRBD1 (6 bases). The V end lost 6 bases, the J end lost 0 bases, and 8 bases lay between the germline ends. The CDR3 loop spans 14 amino acids. CDR1 is MDHEN and CDR2 is SYDVKM in the germline V gene. The CDR3 nucleotides are TGTGCCAGCAGGGACAGTGCAACTAATGAAAAACTGTTTTTT. Protein product: CASRDSATNEKLFF.

The chain combines TRBV7-7 with TRBJ2-7; 14 nucleotides align to TRBD2. The CDR3 extends over 15 amino acids. Germline lookup yields CDR1 SSHAT and CDR2 FNYEAQ (reference sequence). J lost 2 bases, V lost 4 bases, and 1 base had no gene match. CDR3 residues: CASSSGLAGAYEQYF. In nucleotides, the CDR3 is TGTGCCAGCAGCTCGGGACTAGCGGGGGCCTACGAGCAGTACTTC.

The gene calls are TRBV27 and TRBJ2-7; D remains ambiguous. Germline CDR1 reads MNHEY; CDR2 reads SMNVEV (reference sequence). V gave up 4 bases and J gave up 4 bases, with 8 bases separating them. The CDR3 length is 12 residues. CDR3 bases: TGTGCCAGCAGTTCGGTAGGGTACGAGCAGTACTTC. The encoded protein is CASSSVGYEQYF.

The V gene is TRBV5-4, the J gene TRBJ1-2; TRBD1 matches 10 bases. V trimming: 9 bases; J trimming: 6 bases; junction bases outside the gene matches: 5. The CDR3 is 12 amino acids. CDR1 is SGHNT and CDR2 is YYREEE in the germline V gene (reference sequence). The CDR3 bases are TGTGCCATCCTGGACAGGGGGAATGGCTACACCTTC. Its protein is CAILDRGNGYTF. The entire variable domain, with the rest obtained from reference TRBV5-4 and TRBJ1-2, is as follows: ETGVTQSPTHLIKTRGQQVTLRCSSQSGHNTVSWYQQALGQGPQFIFQYYREEENGRGNFPPRFSGLQFPNYSSELNVNALELDDSALYLCAILDRGNGYTFGSGTRLTVV.

CDR3 bases: TGTGCCAGCAGCCCCGACACAGATACGCAGTATTTT. Its protein is CASSPDTDTQYF. The chain joins TRBV7-2 to TRBJ2-3; D is unclear. Germline-derived CDR1 and CDR2 are SGHTA and FQGNSA. V was pared by 5 bases and J by 2 bases, with 5 bases between. The CDR3 has 12 amino acids.

This chain links TRBV5-6 with TRBJ1-1; 7 nucleotides agree with TRBD1. CDR3 length equals 14 residues. Germline CDR1 SGHDT, CDR2 YYEEEE. The J segment lost 6 bases and the V segment lost 0 bases, leaving 5 bases of the junction unmatched. The chain's CDR3 is CASSLAQTGAEAFF. CDR3 coding DNA: TGTGCCAGCAGCTTGGCACAAACAGGGGCTGAAGCTTTCTTT.

The chain joins TRBV19 to TRBJ1-5; D unclear. The V and J ends lost 1 base and 7 bases respectively, with 8 bases between them. The CDR3 extends over 13 amino acids. Germline lookup yields CDR1 LNHDA and CDR2 SQIVND (reference sequence). The CDR3 loop is CASSIVLNQPQHF. CDR3 DNA: TGTGCCAGTAGTATAGTTTTGAACCAGCCCCAGCATTTT.

This clone was found once. This CDR3 is CAWSVADNQPQHF. CDR3 nucleotide sequence: TGTGCCTGGAGTGTAGCGGATAATCAGCCCCAGCATTTT. This sequence joins TRBV30 and TRBJ1-5, with D hard to call. This CDR3 is 13 amino acids long. Trimming shortened V by 0 bases and J by 4 bases, and 7 bases separated the two germline ends. Germline assignment: CDR1 GTSNPN and CDR2 SVGIG (reference sequence).

V and J are TRBV10-1 and TRBJ2-1; D not certain. V lost 1 base to trimming and J lost 2 bases, with 9 bases between them. Germline V CDR1 and CDR2: WNHNN, SYGVQD (reference sequence). This CDR3 comprises 15 residues. CDR3 sequence: CASSEFGLPYNEQFF. CDR3 in DNA: TGCGCCAGCAGTGAGTTTGGTCTTCCCTACAATGAGCAGTTCTTC.

The rearrangement joins TRBV7-2 to TRBJ1-1; unclear D gene. The CDR3 totals 13 residues. V lost 5 bases, J lost 0 bases, and 7 bases lay in between. Germline V gives CDR1 SGHTA, CDR2 FQGNSA. The CDR3 spells CASSVRLNTEAFF. The CDR3 region has the DNA TGTGCCAGCAGCGTCCGATTGAACACTGAAGCTTTCTTT.

The chain employs TRBV19 and TRBJ2-3, with unresolved D. Trimming removed 8 bases at V and 2 bases at J, with 8 bases between. Germline assignment: CDR1 LNHDA and CDR2 SQIVND (reference sequence). This CDR3 is 12 amino acids long. CDR3 region: CASSLDTDTQYF. CDR3 nucleotides: TGTGCCAGTTCTTTAGACACAGATACGCAGTATTTT.

V gene TRBV14 combines with J gene TRBJ1-1, with unresolved D. V was cut by 1 base and J by 1 base, with 7 bases left in between. The CDR3 is 14 amino acids. Germline V lookup: CDR1 SGHDN, CDR2 FVKESK. CDR3 DNA sequence: TGTGCCAGCAGCCAAGGACCGAAGAACACTGAAGCTTTCTTT. Translated, it gives CASSQGPKNTEAFF.

This clone appeared once. The chain carries TRBV11-3 and TRBJ2-1; a possible D gene is TRBD2 (6 bases). V was cut by 0 bases and J by 4 bases, with 10 bases left in between. Germline CDR1 and CDR2: SGHNT and YENEEA. This CDR3 has 15 residues. CDR3 sequence (DNA): TGTGCCAGCAGCTTAGAAGGGCGGGATTACAATGAGCAGTTCTTC. This codes for CASSLEGRDYNEQFF.

The rearrangement uses TRBV1 and TRBJ2-3; TRBD2, the table's D call, lacks a check against the DNA. TRBV1 is a known pseudogene. The CDR3 loop spans 17 amino acids. CDR3 sequence: CTSSQDGLAELTDTQYF. CDR3 coding DNA: TGCACCAGCAGCCAAGACGGACTAGCGGAACTCACAGATACGCAGTATTTT.

The chain joins TRBV28 to TRBJ1-2; 11 bases line up with TRBD1. The ends lost 5 bases at V and 7 bases at J; junction bases unmatched: 9. Germline-derived CDR1 and CDR2 are MDHEN and SYDVKM. This CDR3 is built from 15 residues. CDR3 DNA sequence: TGTGCCAGCAGTCCCCAACCCGGGACAGGGGGTGGCTACACCTTC. Encoded protein: CASSPQPGTGGGYTF.

This clone showed up just a few times. This chain uses TRBV19 with TRBJ1-1, with D possibly being TRBD1 (6 bases). This CDR3 spans 12 amino acids. V was pared by 5 bases and J by 3 bases, with 7 bases between. Germline lookup yields CDR1 LNHDA and CDR2 SQIVND (reference sequence). CDR3 nucleotide sequence: TGTGCCAGTAGTGACAGGTACACTGAAGCTTTCTTT. Its translation is CASSDRYTEAFF.

The chain is built from TRBV28 and TRBJ1-1; D is unclear. The CDR3 runs to 15 residues. Germline V gives CDR1 MDHEN, CDR2 SYDVKM. V was pared by 6 bases and J by 4 bases, with 18 bases between. CDR3 nucleotide sequence: TGTGCCAGCAGCGGACCCGAACGAGGCGCCACTGAAGCTTTCTTT. Translation: CASSGPERGATEAFF.

This clone has only one observation. The CDR3 spells CASSYRAGRAQETQYF. The CDR3 DNA follows: TGTGCCAGCAGTTACCGGGCAGGGAGGGCCCAAGAGACCCAGTACTTC. The gene calls are TRBV6-5 and TRBJ2-5; TRBD2 matches at 7 bases. The CDR3 is made up of 16 amino acids. The junction had 7 bases not matched to a gene; V was cut back by 2 bases and J by 1 base. Germline values: CDR1 MNHEY, CDR2 SVGAGI.

This rearrangement joins TRBV30 to TRBJ1-4; D unclear. This CDR3 is 16 amino acids long. CDR1 and CDR2 (germline): GTSNPN, SVGIG (reference sequence). V gave up 6 bases and J gave up 0 bases, with 17 bases separating them. The CDR3 is CACPRAGSSTNEKLFF. As DNA, the CDR3 is TGTGCCTGCCCCCGGGCAGGATCCTCAACTAATGAAAAACTGTTTTTT.

Here the CDR3 reads CASSSRHGTVMSQHF. CDR3 coding DNA: TGTGCCAGCAGTAGTCGGCACGGGACAGTTATGTCCCAGCATTTT. The chain is built from TRBV6-5 and TRBJ1-5, with 7 positions matching TRBD1. The CDR3 is 15 amino acids. After removal of 5 bases from V and 11 bases from J, the junction contained 15 bases not matched to a gene. Germline V gene lookup returns CDR1 MNHEY and CDR2 SVGAGI.

The rearrangement joins TRBV29-1 to TRBJ2-3; a possible D gene is TRBD2 (5 bases). CDR1 and CDR2 from the germline V gene are SQVTM and ANQGSEA. The CDR3 consists of 13 residues. Trimming took off 6 bases at V and 0 bases at J, with 10 bases between the two ends. CDR3 nucleotides: TGCAGCGTCCGGGGTACTAGCACAGATACGCAGTATTTT. It is translated as CSVRGTSTDTQYF.

V and J are TRBV11-2 and TRBJ1-1, with 7 bases aligning to TRBD1. This CDR3 is 16 amino acids long. J was trimmed by 0 bases and V by 4 bases; bases with no gene match: 8. Per the germline V gene, CDR1 is SGHAT and CDR2 is FQNNGV. The CDR3 loop reads CASSSDRNRMNTEAFF. Here the CDR3 DNA reads TGTGCCAGCAGCTCGGACAGGAACCGAATGAACACTGAAGCTTTCTTT.

The V call is TRBV6-1, the J call TRBJ1-4, with D perhaps matching TRBD1 (5 bases). The CDR3 has 13 amino acids. Germline CDR1 is MNHNS and CDR2 is SASEGT. V was cut by 8 bases and J by 5 bases, with 12 bases left in between. DNA for the CDR3: TGTGCCAGCTGGGCAGGGTGGAATGAAAAACTGTTTTTT. It translates to CASWAGWNEKLFF.

This chain links TRBV18 with TRBJ2-7; TRBD2 matches 9 bases. V dropped 8 bases and J dropped 4; count of bases not matched to a gene: 9. CDR3 length: 14 residues. Germline lookup yields CDR1 KGHSH and CDR2 LQKENI. The CDR3 here is CASRSGTSFYEQYF. The CDR3 DNA sequence: TGTGCCAGCAGATCCGGGACTAGCTTTTACGAGCAGTACTTC. The full variable domain, rest sourced from reference TRBV18 and TRBJ2-7, is NAGVMQNPRHLVRRRGQEARLRCSPMKGHSHVYWYRQLPEEGLKFMVYLQKENIIDESGMPKERFSAEFPKEGPSILRIQQVVRGDSAAYFCASRSGTSFYEQYFGPGTRLTVT.

V is TRBV4-1 and J is TRBJ1-4, with a weak D call TRBD1 (6 bases). The ends were cut back, 4 bases at V and 8 bases at J, with 17 bases in the middle. Per germline, CDR1 MGHRA and CDR2 YSYEKL. The CDR3 extends over 15 amino acids. The CDR3: CASSLTRQVREKLFF. The CDR3 bases are TGCGCCAGCAGCCTCACCAGACAGGTTAGGGAAAAACTGTTTTTT.

The V gene is TRBV28, the J gene TRBJ2-5, with D uncertain. The DNA matches TRBJ2-7 better at its end, which makes the J call doubtful. The CDR3 is 13 amino acids. Germline V gene data show CDR1 as MDHEN and CDR2 as SYDVKM. The CDR3 loop is CAIQKQYTYEQYF. CDR3 bases: TGTGCCATCCAGAAACAATATACCTACGAGCAGTACTTC.